The next 27 T cell receptor beta chains were all read from a single sample in a study of T cell responses to AZD1222 COVID-19 vaccine. Only in-frame clones appear in the TCRdb table, and some are missing; sequencing was by immunoSEQ multiplex PCR. The table has some 190,000 clones, just over 90% seen once. Source: peripheral blood, taken 28 days after the second AZD1222 dose. Receptors originate from an adult who received the AZD1222 COVID-19 vaccine.

The chain carries TRBV19 and TRBJ1-5, with 12 positions matching TRBD1. The CDR3 has 18 amino acids. Trimming at V came to 1 base and at J to 5 bases, leaving 9 bases not matched to a gene. The germline CDR1 and CDR2 sequences are LNHDA and SQIVND (reference sequence). For the CDR3, the DNA is TGTGCCAGTAGTATAGGAGGGACAGGGGGCGGAGGCGATCAGCCCCAGCATTTT. It yields the protein CASSIGGTGGGGDQPQHF.

This clone showed up just once. The V call is TRBV19, the J call TRBJ2-7, with TRBD2 matching 9 bases. Germline V gives CDR1 LNHDA, CDR2 SQIVND (reference sequence). CDR3 length equals 15 residues. The trim removed 2 bases at V and 1 base at J, leaving 3 bases unmatched. In nucleotides, the CDR3 is TGTGCCAGTAGTATATACGCGGGAGGGTCCTACGAGCAGTACTTC. Residues: CASSIYAGGSYEQYF.

The chain employs TRBV9 and TRBJ1-6; D is possibly TRBD1 (5 bases). CDR1 is SGDLS, CDR2 YYNGEE, per germline. This CDR3 has 14 amino acids. V gave up 2 bases and J gave up 10 bases, with 13 bases separating them. Here the CDR3 DNA reads TGTGCCAGCAGCGTTGACAGAAAAAGGTCACCCCTCCACTTT. Protein sequence: CASSVDRKRSPLHF. Full variable domain (outside the CDR3, taken from reference TRBV9 and TRBJ1-6): DSGVTQTPKHLITATGQRVTLRCSPRSGDLSVYWYQQSLDQGLQFLIQYYNGEERAKGNILERFSAQQFPDLHSELNLSSLELGDSALYFCASSVDRKRSPLHFGNGTRLTVT.

The CDR3 protein is CASSLDLGTGDEKLFF. As DNA, the CDR3 is TGTGCCAGCAGCTTAGATCTAGGGACAGGGGATGAAAAACTGTTTTTT. This chain connects TRBV11-2 to TRBJ1-4; 10 nucleotides align to TRBD1. The ends lost 0 bases at V and 6 bases at J; junction bases unmatched: 4. This CDR3 has 16 residues. Germline V gives CDR1 SGHAT, CDR2 FQNNGV.

The chain joins TRBV7-9 to TRBJ1-2; the D gene is possibly TRBD1 (5 bases). Trimming cost V 5 bases and J 4 bases, with 14 bases left between them. The CDR3 loop spans 14 amino acids. Germline V gives CDR1 SEHNR, CDR2 FQNEAQ (reference sequence). CDR3 region: CASSTGFGTYGYTF. CDR3 nucleotide sequence: TGTGCCAGCAGCACGGGTTTTGGGACCTATGGCTACACCTTC.

The chain employs TRBV24-1 and TRBJ2-7; D call uncertain. V was shortened by 8 bases and J by 3 bases, with 28 bases between the two germline ends. The germline V gene has CDR1 KGHDR and CDR2 SFDVKD. The CDR3 has 18 amino acids. The CDR3 nucleotides read TGTGCCACCATCCCCTCCCCCGAGAGGAGTTACCTAAACTACGAGCAGTACTTC. Translating gives CATIPSPERSYLNYEQYF.

V and J are TRBV19 and TRBJ2-7; perhaps TRBD2 as D (5 bases). In germline, CDR1 is LNHDA, CDR2 SQIVND (reference sequence). This CDR3 has 13 residues. V was clipped by 2 bases and J by 6 bases, with 11 bases between them. CDR3 protein: CASSITGSGEQYF. CDR3 in DNA: TGTGCCAGTAGTATAACGGGGTCGGGCGAGCAGTACTTC.

The count of this clone is one. This chain uses TRBV18 with TRBJ2-3; a possible D gene is TRBD2 (6 bases). V dropped 1 base and J dropped 0 bases, with 8 bases sitting between them. CDR3 size: 15 residues. Germline loops: CDR1 KGHSH, CDR2 LQKENI. CDR3 residues: CASSPRRGSTDTQYF. The CDR3 DNA sequence: TGTGCCAGCTCACCACGGAGGGGTAGCACAGATACGCAGTATTTT.

Only one count was recorded for this clone. Here the CDR3 reads CASSRTGLATEAFF. CDR3 DNA: TGTGCCAGCAGCCGGACAGGGTTGGCCACTGAAGCTTTCTTT. The V gene is TRBV11-1, the J gene TRBJ1-1, with TRBD1 identical over 8 bases. The CDR3 is 14 residues long. Germline V CDR1 and CDR2: SGHAT, FQDESV (reference sequence). V shed 5 bases, J shed 4 bases, and the junction held 6 bases outside the gene matches. Full variable domain (missing parts from reference TRBV11-1 and TRBJ1-1): EAEVAQSPRYKITEKSQAVAFWCDPISGHATLYWYRQILGQGPELLVQFQDESVVDDSQLPKDRFSAERLKGVDSTLKIQPAELGDSAMYLCASSRTGLATEAFFGQGTRLTVV.

This chain connects TRBV27 to TRBJ1-6; the D gene is possibly TRBD1 (5 bases). V shed 5 bases and J shed 10 bases, with 15 bases lying between them. The CDR3 covers 14 residues. Looked up from germline, CDR1 is MNHEY and CDR2 is SMNVEV (reference sequence). Written as DNA, the CDR3 is TGTGCCAGCAGTCCTACGGGGGTTAGCTCACCCCTCCACTTT. This sequence encodes CASSPTGVSSPLHF.

The rearrangement uses TRBV2 and TRBJ1-6; possibly TRBD1 for D (5 bases). Between the trimmed V and J ends, which lost 6 bases and 7 bases, there was a span of 13 bases. CDR1 and CDR2 from the germline V gene are SNHLY and FYNNEI. The CDR3 runs to 14 residues. Here the CDR3 DNA reads TGTGCCAGCAGGGGGGTTTCTAGGAATTCACCCCTCCACTTT. Translation: CASRGVSRNSPLHF.

The chain uses TRBV7-2 and TRBJ1-1, with D possibly matching TRBD1 (5 bases). Between the trimmed V and J ends, which lost 3 bases and 11 bases, there was a span of 16 bases. CDR1 and CDR2 (germline): SGHTA, FQGNSA. The CDR3 covers 13 residues. CDR3 DNA sequence: TGTGCCAGCAGCTTCGGGGGGATAGGTGGTGCTTTCTTT. As protein: CASSFGGIGGAFF.

The V gene is TRBV10-3, the J gene TRBJ2-1, with TRBD2 matching 7 bases. V lost 4 bases, J lost 7 bases, and 10 bases stayed unmatched. Germline CDR1 and CDR2: ENHRY and SYGVKD. The CDR3 covers 15 residues. CDR3 DNA: TGTGCCATCAGTGCCCGGGAGGAGCAGAAGAATGAGCAGTTCTTC. It is translated as CAISAREEQKNEQFF.

V is TRBV10-2 and J is TRBJ1-1; possibly TRBD1 for D (5 bases). This CDR3 region has 15 residues. Germline V CDR1 and CDR2: WSHSY, SAAADI. The V end lost 1 base, the J end lost 3 bases, and 12 bases lay between the germline ends. The CDR3 sequence is CASSEFWGGDTEAFF. DNA of the CDR3: TGCGCCAGCAGTGAGTTCTGGGGGGGGGACACTGAAGCTTTCTTT.

The chain is built from TRBV12-3 or TRBV12-4 and TRBJ1-3; maybe TRBD1 (6 bases). V shed 4 bases and J shed 4 bases, with 8 bases lying between them. This CDR3 region has 13 residues. CDR3: CASSWDNGNTIYF. The DNA of the CDR3 is TGTGCCAGCAGTTGGGACAACGGAAACACCATATATTTT.

The rearrangement uses TRBV3-1 (or the pseudogene TRBV3-2) and TRBJ1-6; tentatively, D is TRBD1 (5 bases). Germline CDR1 reads LGHDT; CDR2 reads YNNKEL (reference sequence). The CDR3 runs 13 residues. The V end was cut by 3 bases, the J end by 6 bases, with 6 bases between. The DNA for the CDR3 is TGTGCCAGCAGCCACCAGGGTAATTCACCCCTCCACTTT. Amino acids: CASSHQGNSPLHF.

In its sample, this clone was seen once. The V and J genes are TRBV10-3 and TRBJ2-7, with TRBD1 identical over 9 bases. CDR1 is ENHRY and CDR2 is SYGVKD in the germline V gene. Losses at the gene ends were 7 bases for V and 0 bases for J; bases not matched to a gene: 10. CDR3 length: 16 amino acids. The CDR3, as DNA: TGTGCCATCAACCCAGGGACAGGGATCCGCTCCTACGAGCAGTACTTC. Translation gives CAINPGTGIRSYEQYF.

Note on this clone: Mismatch with germline at one junction end may stem from a read error. The chain couples TRBV7-7 to TRBJ2-1; D remains ambiguous. This CDR3 is 13 amino acids long. Germline V gives CDR1 SSHAT, CDR2 FNYEAQ (reference sequence). DNA for the CDR3: TGTGCTAGCAGCCCATCGACTGGTAATGAGCAGTTCTTC. Residues: CASSPSTGNEQFF.

The chain employs TRBV20-1 and TRBJ2-7, with D tentatively TRBD1 (5 bases). The V and J ends lost 3 bases and 1 base respectively, with 13 bases between them. This CDR3 comprises 14 residues. From germline, CDR1 is DFQATT and CDR2 SNEGSKA (reference sequence). CDR3 sequence (DNA): TGCAGTGCTAGTTGGCAGGGAAAATCCTACGAGCAGTACTTC. It is translated as CSASWQGKSYEQYF.

This chain uses TRBV29-1 with TRBJ1-1, with TRBD1 matching over 8 bases. Germline CDR1 SQVTM, CDR2 ANQGSEA. Trimming removed 4 bases from V and 13 bases from J; junction bases left unmatched: 5. The CDR3 totals 10 residues. CDR3 in amino acids: CSVVGDRCFF. In nucleotides, the CDR3 is TGCAGCGTTGTGGGGGACAGGTGTTTCTTT.

The rearrangement uses TRBV7-2 and TRBJ1-2, with 10 bases fitting TRBD1. This CDR3 is 14 amino acids long. Per the germline V gene, CDR1 is SGHTA and CDR2 is FQGNSA. The junction had 3 bases not matched to a gene; V was cut back by 1 base and J by 7 bases. Here the CDR3 DNA reads TGTGCCAGCAGCTTAGATCGGACAGGGGGTGGCTACACCTTC. Translated: CASSLDRTGGGYTF.

V usage is TRBV14 and J usage is TRBJ1-1, with D unresolved. The CDR3 sequence is 13 residues long. Germline lookup yields CDR1 SGHDN and CDR2 FVKESK. V was trimmed by 0 bases and J by 3 bases, leaving 5 bases between them. CDR3 nucleotides: TGTGCCAGCAGCCAAGAGGCCTACACTGAAGCTTTCTTT. Protein sequence: CASSQEAYTEAFF.

The rearrangement uses TRBV27 and TRBJ1-2; TRBD1 aligns across 12 bases. V lost 0 bases to trimming and J lost 4 bases; unmatched junction nucleotides: 15. The CDR3 extends over 20 amino acids. Germline V gene lookup returns CDR1 MNHEY and CDR2 SMNVEV (reference sequence). CDR3 residues: CASSLSVVVPGQGASYGYTF. The CDR3 coding sequence is TGTGCCAGCAGTTTATCTGTGGTCGTACCGGGACAGGGGGCGAGCTATGGCTACACCTTC.

The chain couples TRBV19 to TRBJ2-5, with D perhaps TRBD1 (5 bases). The germline V gene has CDR1 LNHDA and CDR2 SQIVND (reference sequence). The CDR3 is 13 amino acids. Trimming pared 4 bases from V and 6 bases from J, leaving 12 bases between. The CDR3 bases are TGTGCCAGTAGTAATCCAGGGTTGCAGACCCAGTACTTC. Amino acid sequence: CASSNPGLQTQYF.

The V and J genes are TRBV7-9 and TRBJ2-7, with 10 nucleotides matching TRBD1. V lost 4 bases to trimming and J lost 1 base; unmatched junction nucleotides: 7. The CDR3 runs 16 residues. Germline CDR1 SEHNR, CDR2 FQNEAQ (reference sequence). Here the CDR3 DNA reads TGTGCCAGCAGCTGGGAACCGGGACAGGGGTCCTACGAGCAGTACTTC. This encodes CASSWEPGQGSYEQYF.

The chain couples TRBV4-3 to TRBJ1-1; no clear D. Trimming shortened V by 3 bases and J by 0 bases, and 8 bases separated the two germline ends. Germline CDR1 reads LGHNA; CDR2 reads YSLEER. There are 14 residues in the CDR3. CDR3 amino acids: CASSQERMNTEAFF. The DNA for the CDR3 is TGCGCCAGCAGCCAGGAAAGGATGAACACTGAAGCTTTCTTT.

V gene TRBV7-9 combines with J gene TRBJ1-5, with 7 positions matching TRBD1. This CDR3 has 14 residues. Trimming took 4 bases from V and 2 from J; bases not matched to a gene: 2. CDR1 and CDR2 from the germline V gene are SEHNR and FQNEAQ (reference sequence). The CDR3 coding sequence is TGTGCCAGCAGCTCGGGACAGCGCAATCAGCCCCAGCATTTT. This sequence encodes CASSSGQRNQPQHF.